The TCR beta chain described here comes from a study of early T cells in non-severe SARS-CoV-2 infection. TCRdb re-called the 5' RACE reads through MiXCR, storing one row per CDR3 protein. The sample consists of about 40,000 distinct CDR3 sequences, 4.5% to 5% of them appearing once. The CDR3 has 10 residues. Germline V gene lookup returns CDR1 DFQATT and CDR2 SNEGSKA (reference sequence). Sample: whole blood. The chain recombines TRBV20-1 with TRBJ2-1; D remains ambiguous. The sequence derives from an adult who was a healthcare worker with PCR-confirmed SARS-CoV-2 infection or an uninfected control (not recorded which). The CDR3 nucleotides are TGCAGCCTCCTCGGGCATGAGCAGTTCTTC. Residues: CSLLGHEQFF.